Included here is one TCR beta chain sequence, with context. Its antigen remains unknown. These data are taken from a study of cytomegalovirus exposure and HLA in healthy donors. Whole-study results and caveats: With high specificity and sensitivity, the classifier reportedly diagnosed cytomegalovirus status.

This PCR relied on a set of 60 Vbeta primers and 13 Jbeta primers. The method was immunoSEQ multiplex PCR; TCRdb's version includes in-frame clones alone and lacks a portion of them. The repertoire has 150,000 or so clones, roughly 70% of them found once; the top ten carry 4.3%. The CDR3 covers 15 residues. Germline loops: CDR1 SGHTA, CDR2 FQGNSA. V lost 4 bases to trimming and J lost 2 bases; unmatched junction nucleotides: 4. This receptor was identified in a young man in good health and CMV-seropositive. Sequenced material: PBMCs. This chain uses TRBV7-2 with TRBJ2-3; 9 bases align to TRBD2. The CDR3 reads CASSWSGRITDTQYF. The CDR3 DNA reads as TGTGCCAGCAGCTGGAGCGGGAGGATCACAGATACGCAGTATTTT.